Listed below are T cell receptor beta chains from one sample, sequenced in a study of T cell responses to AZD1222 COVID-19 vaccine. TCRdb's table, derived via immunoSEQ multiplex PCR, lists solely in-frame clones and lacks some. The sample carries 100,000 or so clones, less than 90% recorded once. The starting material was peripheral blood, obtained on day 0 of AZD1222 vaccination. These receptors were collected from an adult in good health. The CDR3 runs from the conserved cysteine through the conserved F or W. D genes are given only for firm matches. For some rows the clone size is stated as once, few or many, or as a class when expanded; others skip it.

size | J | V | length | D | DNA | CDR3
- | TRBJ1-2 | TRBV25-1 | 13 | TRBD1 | TGTGCCAGCAGTGAGCAGGGGGGCTATGGCTACACCTTC | CASSEQGGYGYTF
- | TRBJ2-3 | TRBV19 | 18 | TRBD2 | TGTGCCAGTAGTACCCAACCCCCAGGAGCGGGGGGCACAGATACGCAGTATTTT | CASSTQPPGAGGTDTQYF
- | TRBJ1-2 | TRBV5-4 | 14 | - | TGTGCCAGCAGTTCCTCAGGGCTTAATAGTGGCTACACCTTC | CASSSSGLNSGYTF
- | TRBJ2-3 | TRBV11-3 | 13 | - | TGTGCCAGCAGCTTAAACCAGGGAGATACGCAGTATTTT | CASSLNQGDTQYF
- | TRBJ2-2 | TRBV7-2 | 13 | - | TGTGCCAGCAGCTTGGGCCACACCGGGGAGCTGTTTTTT | CASSLGHTGELFF
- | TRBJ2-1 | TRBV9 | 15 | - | TGTGCCAGCAGTCCCAATTTAGCCTCCTACAATGAGCAGTTCTTC | CASSPNLASYNEQFF
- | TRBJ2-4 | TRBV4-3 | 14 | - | TGCGCCAGCAGCCAAGGGGAGCTTCAAGGCATTCAGTACTTC | CASSQGELQGIQYF
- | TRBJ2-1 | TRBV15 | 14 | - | TGTGCCACCAGCGGACCCGAAAACTACAATGAGCAGTTCTTC | CATSGPENYNEQFF
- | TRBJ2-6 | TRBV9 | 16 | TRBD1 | TGTGCCAGCAGCGGCCGGACAGGGGATGGGGCCAACGTCCTGACTTTC | CASSGRTGDGANVLTF
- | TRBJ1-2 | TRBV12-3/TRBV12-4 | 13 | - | TGTGCCAGCAGACCCGGGTCTTCCTATGGCTACACCTTC | CASRPGSSYGYTF
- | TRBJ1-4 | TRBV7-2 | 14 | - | TGTGCCAGCAGCTTAGGGCAGTTTAATGAAAAACTGTTTTTT | CASSLGQFNEKLFF
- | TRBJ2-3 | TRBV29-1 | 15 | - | TGCAGCGCTGGAGTCGTAGGGCGGGCCACAGATACGCAGTATTTT | CSAGVVGRATDTQYF
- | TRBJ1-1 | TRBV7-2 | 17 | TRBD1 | TGTGCCAGCAGCAAAACAGGGGGCGCAGTTGGGAACGCTGAAGCTTTCTTT | CASSKTGGAVGNAEAFF
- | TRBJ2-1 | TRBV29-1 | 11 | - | TGCAGCGTCCTGACAGGCGGGCTCCAGTTCTTC | CSVLTGGLQFF
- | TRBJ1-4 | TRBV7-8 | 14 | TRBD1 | TGTGCCAGTACAACGGACAGGGGGTATGAAAAACTGTTTTTT | CASTTDRGYEKLFF
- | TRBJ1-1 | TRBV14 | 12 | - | TGTGCCAGCGGAACCCCTGGGGGGGGAGCTTTCTTT | CASGTPGGGAFF
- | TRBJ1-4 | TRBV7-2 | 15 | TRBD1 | TGTGCCAGCAGCTTCCAGGGGGCAGCTAATGAAAAACTGTTTTTT | CASSFQGAANEKLFF
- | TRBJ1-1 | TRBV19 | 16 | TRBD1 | TGTGCCAGTAGTACAGGGACAGGGGGGATGGGCACTGAAGCTTTCTTT | CASSTGTGGMGTEAFF
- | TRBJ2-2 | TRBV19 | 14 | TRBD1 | TGTGCCAGTAGCGGACAGGGAATCACCGGGGAGCTGTTTTTT | CASSGQGITGELFF
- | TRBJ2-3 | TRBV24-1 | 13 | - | TGTGCCACCGGTACGGGGCCCACAGATACGCAGTATTTT | CATGTGPTDTQYF
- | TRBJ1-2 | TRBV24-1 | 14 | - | TGTGCCACCAGTGGGGCAGGGCGGGACTATGGCTACACCTTC | CATSGAGRDYGYTF
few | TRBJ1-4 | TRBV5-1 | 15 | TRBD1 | TGCGCCAGCAGCTCGGGACAGGGGTGGGGAGAAAAACTGTTTTTT | CASSSGQGWGEKLFF
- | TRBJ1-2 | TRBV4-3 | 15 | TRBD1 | TGCGCCAGCAGCCTCCATGACAGGGTGAAGGATGGCTACACCTTC | CASSLHDRVKDGYTF
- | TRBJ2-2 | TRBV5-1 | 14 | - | TGCGCCAGCAGCTCGGACCCGGGGACCGGGGAGCTGTTTTTT | CASSSDPGTGELFF
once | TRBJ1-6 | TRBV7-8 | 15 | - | TGTGCCAGCAGCTTAGGGCAGTCCTATAATTCACCCCTCCACTTT | CASSLGQSYNSPLHF
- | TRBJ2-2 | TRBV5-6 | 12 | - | TGTGCCAGCAGTCACGGGGGCGGGGAGCTGTTTTTT | CASSHGGGELFF
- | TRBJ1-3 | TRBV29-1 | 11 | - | TGCAGCGTTCAATCAGGAAACACCATATATTTT | CSVQSGNTIYF
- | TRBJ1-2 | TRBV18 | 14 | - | TGTGCCAGCTCACCACCGGGACACAGGCGGGGCTACACCTTC | CASSPPGHRRGYTF
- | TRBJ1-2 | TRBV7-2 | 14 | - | TGTGCCAGCAGCTTACAAGGGGATAACTATGGCTACACCTTC | CASSLQGDNYGYTF
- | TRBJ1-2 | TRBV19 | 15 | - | TGTGCCACCCGAATGGGAGGCAGGGAGAACTATGGCTACACCTTC | CATRMGGRENYGYTF
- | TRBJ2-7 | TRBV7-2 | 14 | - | TGTGCCAGCAGCTTAGGCTACCTCAGCTACGAGCAGTACTTC | CASSLGYLSYEQYF
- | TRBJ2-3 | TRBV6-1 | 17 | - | TGTGCCAGCAGTGAAGGGGACAACACAGACTTCACAGATACGCAGTATTTT | CASSEGDNTDFTDTQYF
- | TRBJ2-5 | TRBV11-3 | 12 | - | TGTGCCAGCAGCTTAGACCGGGAGACCCAGTACTTC | CASSLDRETQYF
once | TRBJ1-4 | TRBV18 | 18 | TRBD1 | TGTGCCAGCTCAGCTTCGACAGGGCGGATTGCAACTAATGAAAAACTGTTTTTT | CASSASTGRIATNEKLFF
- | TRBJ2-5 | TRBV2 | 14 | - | TGTGCCAGCAGCCGGGCTGGGGTCGGGGAGACCCAGTACTTC | CASSRAGVGETQYF
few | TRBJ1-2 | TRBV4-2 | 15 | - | TGTGCCAGCAGCCAACCAACAAGACAGGTCTATGGCTACACCTTC | CASSQPTRQVYGYTF
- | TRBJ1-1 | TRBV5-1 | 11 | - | TGCGCCAGCATAGGGGGGACTGAAGCTTTCTTT | CASIGGTEAFF
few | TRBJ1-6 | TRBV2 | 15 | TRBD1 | TGTGCCAGCAGTGAAAGGGGGGACAGGTATTCACCCCTCCACTTT | CASSERGDRYSPLHF
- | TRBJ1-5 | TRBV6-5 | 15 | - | TGTGCCAGCACCGTCGATTGGATCGGGGGACAGCCCCAGCATTTT | CASTVDWIGGQPQHF
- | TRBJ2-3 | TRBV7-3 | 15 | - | TGTGCCAGCAGCCCCAGAGGGGCGAACCCAGATACGCAGTATTTT | CASSPRGANPDTQYF
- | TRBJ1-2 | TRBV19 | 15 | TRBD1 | TGTGCCAGTAGGTTACAGGGGGCATCTAACTATGGCTACACCTTC | CASRLQGASNYGYTF
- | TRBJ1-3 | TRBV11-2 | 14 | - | TGTGCCAGCAGCTTAGAGCCGTCTGGAAACACCATATATTTT | CASSLEPSGNTIYF
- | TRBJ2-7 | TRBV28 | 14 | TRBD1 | TGTGCCAGCAGCTGGACAGGGGGCTCCTACGAGCAGTACTTC | CASSWTGGSYEQYF
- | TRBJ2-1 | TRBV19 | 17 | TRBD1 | TGTGCCAGTAGTATACTCCCCCGGACAGGGGGGTCCAATGAGCAGTTCTTC | CASSILPRTGGSNEQFF
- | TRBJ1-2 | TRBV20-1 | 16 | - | TGCAGTGCTAGTTCGCGCAGCTCAGGGTCGAGGTATGGCTACACCTTC | CSASSRSSGSRYGYTF
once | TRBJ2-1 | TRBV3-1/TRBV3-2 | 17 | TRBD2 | TGTGCCAGCAGTGTAGGGACTAGCGGGAGTGGGTACAATGAGCAGTTCTTC | CASSVGTSGSGYNEQFF
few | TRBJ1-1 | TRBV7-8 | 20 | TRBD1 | TGTGCCAGCAGCGCCAGTCTACCCACAGGGGGCTCGGCACTGAACACTGAAGCTTTCTTT | CASSASLPTGGSALNTEAFF
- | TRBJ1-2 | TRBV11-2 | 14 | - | TGTGCCAGCAAGGAGGATACAGGGAGAAGTGGCTACACCTTC | CASKEDTGRSGYTF
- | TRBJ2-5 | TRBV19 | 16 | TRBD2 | TGTGCCAGTAGTTCGCTAGCGGGGGGAGGGTCGGAGACCCAGTACTTC | CASSSLAGGGSETQYF
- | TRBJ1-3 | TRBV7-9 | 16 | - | TGTGCCAGCAGCTTATTGGGGGCGCTGGCTGGAAACACCATATATTTT | CASSLLGALAGNTIYF